The next 23 T cell receptor beta chains were all read from a single sample in a study of cytomegalovirus exposure and HLA in healthy donors. Some clones are missing from TCRdb's copy, which holds only in-frame ones; the method was immunoSEQ multiplex PCR. Of over 200,000 clones listed, about nine tenths are singletons. Material: PBMCs. The receptor set was obtained from a woman in her twenties or thirties in good health and CMV-seronegative.

The chain links TRBV4-3 to TRBJ1-4; perhaps TRBD1 as D (5 bases). V was clipped by 0 bases and J by 4 bases, with 9 bases between them. From germline, CDR1 is LGHNA and CDR2 YSLEER. CDR3 size: 15 residues. CDR3 bases: TGCGCCAGCAGCCAAGAAGACAGTTATAATGAAAAACTGTTTTTT. Translated: CASSQEDSYNEKLFF.

Only a few counts were recorded for this clone. The rearrangement links TRBV11-2 to TRBJ2-7, with D perhaps assigned TRBD1 or TRBD2 (5 bases each). V was cut by 3 bases and J by 3 bases, with 9 bases left in between. Per germline, CDR1 SGHAT and CDR2 FQNNGV. The CDR3 has 13 residues. The CDR3 sequence: CASSLGDHYEQYF. Here the CDR3 DNA reads TGTGCCAGCAGCTTGGGGGACCACTACGAGCAGTACTTC.

The gene calls are TRBV29-1 and TRBJ2-5, with 8 bases identical to TRBD2. Germline V gene data show CDR1 as SQVTM and CDR2 as ANQGSEA. CDR3 length: 16 amino acids. With V trimmed by 3 bases and J by 2 bases, 11 bases remained unmatched. The CDR3 region has the DNA TGCAGCGTTGAGGGTGGGAACGGGAGGGTGCAAGAGACCCAGTACTTC. Its protein is CSVEGGNGRVQETQYF.

This clone counts as medium-sized (0.01 to 0.1%). The V and J genes are TRBV11-1 and TRBJ2-1, with D uncertain. Deletions cut 10 bases from V and 9 bases from J, with 13 bases between. Germline CDR1 SGHAT, CDR2 FQDESV (reference sequence). The length of the CDR3 is 11 residues. The CDR3 DNA follows: TGTGCCACCGTCGTTTTGGGTGAGCAGTTCTTC. Translation: CATVVLGEQFF.

The rearrangement uses TRBV5-4 and TRBJ2-5, with D perhaps given as TRBD1 or TRBD2 (7 bases each). The germline V gene encodes CDR1 SGHNT and CDR2 YYREEE (reference sequence). This CDR3 has 16 residues. V shed 3 bases and J shed 5 bases, with 20 bases lying between them. CDR3 protein: CASSSPRGGGTETQYF. The CDR3 coding sequence is TGTGCCAGCAGCTCGCCCAGGGGGGGAGGGACGGAGACCCAGTACTTC. The full variable domain, completed using reference TRBV5-4 and TRBJ2-5, is ETGVTQSPTHLIKTRGQQVTLRCSSQSGHNTVSWYQQALGQGPQFIFQYYREEENGRGNFPPRFSGLQFPNYSSELNVNALELDDSALYLCASSSPRGGGTETQYFGPGTRLLVL.

CDR3 sequence reads: CATNQPQHF. In DNA form, the CDR3 reads TGTGCCACCAATCAGCCCCAGCATTTT. The chain links TRBV6-4 to TRBJ1-5; no reliable D call. This CDR3 spans 9 amino acids. Germline loops: CDR1 MRHNA, CDR2 SNTAGT. V was cut by 10 bases and J by 3 bases, with 1 base left in between.

As concerns this clone: The same CDR3 also results from other DNA sequences found in this sample. The V gene is TRBV18, the J gene TRBJ2-1; 15 nucleotides match TRBD2. The germline gives CDR1 KGHSH, CDR2 LQKENI. Trimming cost V 1 base and J 7 bases; bases outside gene matches: 2. This CDR3 is 16 amino acids long. Here the CDR3 DNA reads TGTGCCAGCTCACCACTGGGACTAGCGGGAGGAAATGAGCAGTTCTTC. It translates to CASSPLGLAGGNEQFF. The whole variable domain, remainder taken from reference TRBV18 and TRBJ2-1, is NAGVMQNPRHLVRRRGQEARLRCSPMKGHSHVYWYRQLPEEGLKFMVYLQKENIIDESGMPKERFSAEFPKEGPSILRIQQVVRGDSAAYFCASSPLGLAGGNEQFFGPGTRLTVL.

This clone was observed a single time. The chain links TRBV9 to TRBJ2-3; D is undetermined. The V end was cut by 0 bases, the J end by 6 bases, with 8 bases between. The length of the CDR3 is 13 residues. The germline V gene has CDR1 SGDLS and CDR2 YYNGEE. DNA for the CDR3: TGTGCCAGCAGCGTAGATCTGAGTGATACGCAGTATTTT. It encodes CASSVDLSDTQYF.

The V gene is TRBV15, the J gene TRBJ2-5, with D possibly TRBD2 on 5 matching bases. The germline V and J ends were trimmed by 0 bases and 7 bases, with 12 bases remaining between them. Per the germline V gene, CDR1 is LNHNV and CDR2 is YYDKDF (reference sequence). The CDR3 is made up of 14 amino acids. The CDR3 DNA reads as TGTGCCACCAGCAGAGAATCCCTTGAGGGGACCCAGTACTTC. Amino acids: CATSRESLEGTQYF.

The chain joins TRBV6-6 to TRBJ1-4; TRBD1 matches 7 bases. Germline V gives CDR1 MNHNY, CDR2 SVGAGI (reference sequence). V gave up 7 bases and J gave up 11 bases; unmatched junction bases: 10. CDR3 length: 13 residues. CDR3 in amino acids: CASTDDREAKLFF. For the CDR3, the DNA is TGTGCCAGCACCGACGACAGGGAGGCCAAACTGTTTTTT.

This rearrangement joins TRBV4-3 to TRBJ2-2, with 7 bases lining up with TRBD2. The junction had 5 bases not matched to a gene; V was cut back by 0 bases and J by 7 bases. The germline gives CDR1 LGHNA, CDR2 YSLEER. The CDR3 sequence is 15 residues long. The CDR3 sequence: CASSQDAGDYGELFF. CDR3 nucleotide sequence: TGCGCCAGCAGCCAAGATGCGGGGGACTACGGGGAGCTGTTTTTT.

The chain uses TRBV5-4 and TRBJ2-6, with D uncertain. Germline V gene sequence: CDR1 SGHNT, CDR2 YYREEE (reference sequence). V was cut by 1 base and J by 2 bases, with 13 bases left in between. The CDR3 extends over 17 amino acids. DNA of the CDR3: TGTGCCAGCAGCTTGAGTCCCGTAGACGCTGGGGCCAACGTCCTGACTTTC. Its protein is CASSLSPVDAGANVLTF.

There are a few counts of this clone. At the DNA level, this CDR3 is encoded by other sequences in the same sample as well. The rearrangement joins TRBV18 to TRBJ2-5; D is undetermined. The CDR3 consists of 11 residues. Germline CDR1 is KGHSH and CDR2 is LQKENI. The V and J ends lost 3 bases and 1 base respectively, with 0 bases between them. The CDR3 DNA follows: TGTGCCAGCTCACCCCAAGAGACCCAGTACTTC. Protein product: CASSPQETQYF.

The chain has TRBV6-5 and TRBJ2-3, with 8 bases identical to TRBD1. CDR1 is MNHEY and CDR2 is SVGAGI in the germline V gene. The V and J ends lost 5 bases and 5 bases, in that order; junction bases with no gene match: 0. The CDR3 runs to 12 residues. DNA for the CDR3: TGTGCCAGCAGTGGACAGGGAGATACGCAGTATTTT. Translating it yields CASSGQGDTQYF.

This chain connects TRBV7-2 to TRBJ2-7; D is unclear. Germline CDR1 SGHTA, CDR2 FQGNSA. The CDR3 covers 13 residues. Trimming took off 4 bases at V and 2 bases at J, with 9 bases between the two ends. The CDR3 here is CASSSQGPYEQYF. The CDR3 DNA is TGTGCCAGCAGCTCCCAAGGTCCCTACGAGCAGTACTTC.

The chain couples TRBV9 to TRBJ1-1, with D perhaps matching TRBD1 (5 bases). Germline assignment: CDR1 SGDLS and CDR2 YYNGEE. The V end lost 0 bases, the J end lost 8 bases, and 14 bases lay between the germline ends. The CDR3 covers 14 residues. CDR3 bases: TGTGCCAGCAGCGTAGGCGCAGGGCTCGAGGAAGCTTTCTTT. Its translation is CASSVGAGLEEAFF.

The J gene is TRBJ2-3, the V gene TRBV30; 9 bases line up with TRBD2. Germline V gene sequence: CDR1 GTSNPN, CDR2 SVGIG (reference sequence). This CDR3 is built from 16 residues. V was pared by 3 bases and J by 3 bases, with 10 bases of the junction left unmatched. CDR3 loop: CAWSAVLAGTTDTQYF. In nucleotides, the CDR3 is TGTGCCTGGAGCGCCGTCCTAGCGGGAACGACAGATACGCAGTATTTT.

This clone has just one count. The chain uses TRBV4-3 and TRBJ1-2; TRBD1 might be the D (5 bases). Germline CDR1 LGHNA, CDR2 YSLEER. There are 15 residues in the CDR3. V lost 0 bases, J lost 4 bases, and 12 bases lay in between. CDR3 protein: CASSQESQGGYGYTF. Written as DNA, the CDR3 is TGCGCCAGCAGCCAAGAAAGCCAGGGAGGCTATGGCTACACCTTC.

This rearrangement joins TRBV6-1 to TRBJ2-7; TRBD1 agrees at 11 bases. Germline CDR1 reads MNHNS; CDR2 reads SASEGT. The CDR3 covers 14 residues. The ends lost 5 bases at V and 2 bases at J; junction bases unmatched: 2. The CDR3 coding sequence is TGTGCCAGCAGTAAGGGACAGGGGGCCTACGAGCAGTACTTC. Amino acids: CASSKGQGAYEQYF.

The CDR3 protein is CACDRATNEKLFF. CDR3 bases: TGTGCCTGCGACCGAGCAACTAATGAAAAACTGTTTTTT. The rearrangement links TRBV30 to TRBJ1-4; the D is unclear. Between the trimmed V and J ends, which lost 6 bases and 0 bases, there was a span of 8 bases. The germline gives CDR1 GTSNPN, CDR2 SVGIG (reference sequence). The CDR3 length is 13 residues.

V is TRBV7-9 and J is TRBJ1-1; D unclear. CDR3 size: 11 residues. The germline V and J ends were trimmed by 6 bases and 1 base, with 3 bases remaining between them. Germline values: CDR1 SEHNR, CDR2 FQNEAQ (reference sequence). Here the CDR3 DNA reads TGTGCCAGCAGATGGAACACTGAAGCTTTCTTT. Translated, it gives CASRWNTEAFF.

V gene TRBV2 combines with J gene TRBJ2-7, with D hard to call. The germline gives CDR1 SNHLY, CDR2 FYNNEI. The V and J ends lost 3 bases and 2 bases respectively, with 5 bases between them. This CDR3 comprises 12 residues. The chain's CDR3 is CASSDHAYEQYF. DNA for the CDR3: TGTGCCAGCAGTGATCATGCCTACGAGCAGTACTTC.

This chain links TRBV19 with TRBJ2-7; 9 nucleotides line up with TRBD1. There are 14 residues in the CDR3. Germline V lookup: CDR1 LNHDA, CDR2 SQIVND (reference sequence). Unmatched junction bases numbered 7, after V lost 9 bases and J lost 1 base. CDR3 region: CASRDRVGSYEQYF. The CDR3 region has the DNA TGTGCCAGCCGGGACAGGGTGGGGTCCTACGAGCAGTACTTC.